One and the same sample provided the 5 T cell receptor beta chains below, sequenced in a study of tissue T cells after allogeneic stem cell transplantation. Only in-frame clones appear in the TCRdb table, and some are missing; sequencing was by immunoSEQ multiplex PCR. The table shows around 51,000 clones, with around 70% occurring only once. Sequenced input: sorted cells pooled from one or two spleens. Receptors were obtained from a pool of C57BL/6 mice in good health.

To note about this clone: Here the gene names and germline are mouse. The read ends 1 residue before the CDR3 terminus; that terminus is restored from the germline J gene. The chain recombines TRBV5 with TRBJ2-7; tentatively, D is TRBD2 (7 bases). CDR3 length: 14 amino acids. Per germline, CDR1 LGHNA and CDR2 YNLKQL (reference sequence). Trimming removed 1 base from V and 2 bases from J, with 9 bases in between. CDR3 loop: CASSQVGGTYEQYF. CDR3 bases read: TGTGCCAGCAGCCAAGTGGGGGGCACCTATGAACAGTAC.

The sample holds a few counts of this clone. The gene names here belong to mouse. The read gets to within 1 residue of the CDR3 end, and the germline J gene fills in the rest. The chain combines TRBV1 with TRBJ2-7; D perhaps matches TRBD2 (5 bases). The germline CDR1 and CDR2 sequences are NSQYPW and LRSPGD (reference sequence). Trimming removed 3 bases from V and 4 bases from J, with 7 bases in between. The CDR3 sequence is 12 residues long. Incomplete CDR3 DNA: TGCACCTGCAGTGCTGCTGGGTATGAACAGTAC. As protein: CTCSAAGYEQY. The full CDR3 sequence reads CTCSAAGYEQYF.

Concerning this clone itself: The germline and genes are mouse ones. The CDR3 end lies 1 residue beyond the end of the read and is filled in from the germline J gene. The rearrangement uses TRBV2 and TRBJ2-2; perhaps TRBD1 as D (6 bases). Germline CDR1 is LGHNA and CDR2 is YSYQKL. The germline V and J ends were trimmed by 4 bases and 0 bases, with 9 bases remaining between them. The CDR3 is 15 residues long. This CDR3 reads CASSPQGSNTGQLYF. CDR3 DNA (partial): TGTGCCAGCAGCCCCCAGGGGTCAAACACCGGGCAGCTCTAC.

Concerning this clone itself: Gene names are mouse gene names. The read comes to an end 1 residue before the CDR3 does, leaving the germline J gene to fill in the end. The rearrangement uses TRBV20 and TRBJ2-4; 11 nucleotides line up with TRBD2. J was trimmed by 4 bases and V by 5 bases; bases with no gene match: 2. Germline CDR1 and CDR2: GFQATS and STVNSAI. The CDR3 runs to 13 residues. The sequenced CDR3 bases are TGTGGTGCTCGACTGGGGGGGGAAAACACCTTGTAC. Protein product: CGARLGGENTLY. The entire CDR3 protein is CGARLGGENTLYF.

In the case of this clone: Gene and germline names: mouse. The read terminates 1 residue ahead of where the CDR3 ends, so the germline J gene completes it. The J gene is TRBJ2-5, the V gene TRBV1, with a tentative D call TRBD1 (6 bases). This CDR3 comprises 14 residues. V gave up 1 base and J gave up 4 bases, with 9 bases separating them. Germline CDR1 NSQYPW, CDR2 LRSPGD (reference sequence). CDR3 DNA, as far as it was read: TGCACCTGCAGTGCAGCCGGGACAAAAGACACCCAGTAC. This gives the protein CTCSAAGTKDTQY. The full-length CDR3 reads as CTCSAAGTKDTQYF.